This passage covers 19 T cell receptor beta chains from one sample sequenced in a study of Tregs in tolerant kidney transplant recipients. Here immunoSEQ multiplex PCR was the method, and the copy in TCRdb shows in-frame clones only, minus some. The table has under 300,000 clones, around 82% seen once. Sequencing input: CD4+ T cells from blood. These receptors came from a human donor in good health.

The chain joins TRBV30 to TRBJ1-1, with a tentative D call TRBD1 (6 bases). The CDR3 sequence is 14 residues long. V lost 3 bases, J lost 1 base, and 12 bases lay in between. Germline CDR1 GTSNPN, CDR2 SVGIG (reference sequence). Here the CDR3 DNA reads TGTGCCTGGAGCGACGGGACATGGAACACTGAAGCTTTCTTT. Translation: CAWSDGTWNTEAFF.

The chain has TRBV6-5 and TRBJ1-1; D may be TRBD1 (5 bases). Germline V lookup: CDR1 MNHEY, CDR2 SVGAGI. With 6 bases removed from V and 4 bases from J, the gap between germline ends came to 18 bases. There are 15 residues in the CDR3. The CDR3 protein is CASRPARDLVTEAFF. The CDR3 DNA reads TGTGCCAGCAGACCCGCCAGGGACTTGGTCACTGAAGCTTTCTTT.

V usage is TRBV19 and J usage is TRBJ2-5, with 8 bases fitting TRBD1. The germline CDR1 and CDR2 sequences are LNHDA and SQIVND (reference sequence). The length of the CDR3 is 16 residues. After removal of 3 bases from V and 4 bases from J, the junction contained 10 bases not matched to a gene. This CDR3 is CASSIWTGSLLETQYF. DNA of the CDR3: TGTGCCAGTAGTATCTGGACAGGGAGTTTGCTAGAGACCCAGTACTTC.

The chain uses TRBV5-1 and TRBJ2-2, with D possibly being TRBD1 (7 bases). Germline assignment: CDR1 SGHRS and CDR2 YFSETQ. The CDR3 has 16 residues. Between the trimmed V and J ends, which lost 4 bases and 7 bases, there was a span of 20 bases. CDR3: CASSPIQGDGSGELFF. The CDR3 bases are TGCGCCAGCAGCCCCATCCAGGGGGACGGGAGCGGGGAGCTGTTTTTT.

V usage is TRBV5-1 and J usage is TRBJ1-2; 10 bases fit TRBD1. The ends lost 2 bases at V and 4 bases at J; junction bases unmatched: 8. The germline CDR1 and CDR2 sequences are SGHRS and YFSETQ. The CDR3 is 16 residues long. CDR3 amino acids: CASSLQTGGRLYGYTF. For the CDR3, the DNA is TGCGCCAGCAGCTTACAGACAGGGGGCCGTCTCTATGGCTACACCTTC.

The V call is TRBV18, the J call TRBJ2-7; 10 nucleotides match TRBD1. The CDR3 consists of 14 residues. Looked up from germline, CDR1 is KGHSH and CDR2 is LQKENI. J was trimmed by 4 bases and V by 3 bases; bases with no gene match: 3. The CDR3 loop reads CASSPRQGAYEQYF. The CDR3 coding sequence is TGTGCCAGCTCACCCCGACAGGGGGCTTACGAGCAGTACTTC. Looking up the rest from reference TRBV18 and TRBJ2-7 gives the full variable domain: NAGVMQNPRHLVRRRGQEARLRCSPMKGHSHVYWYRQLPEEGLKFMVYLQKENIIDESGMPKERFSAEFPKEGPSILRIQQVVRGDSAAYFCASSPRQGAYEQYFGPGTRLTVT.

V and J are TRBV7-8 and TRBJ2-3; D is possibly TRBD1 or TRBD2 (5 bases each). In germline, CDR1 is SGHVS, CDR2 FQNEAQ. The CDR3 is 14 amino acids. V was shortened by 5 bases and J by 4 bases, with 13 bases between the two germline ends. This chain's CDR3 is CASSRDVRADTQYF. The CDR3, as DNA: TGTGCCAGCAGCCGGGACGTGCGTGCAGATACGCAGTATTTT.

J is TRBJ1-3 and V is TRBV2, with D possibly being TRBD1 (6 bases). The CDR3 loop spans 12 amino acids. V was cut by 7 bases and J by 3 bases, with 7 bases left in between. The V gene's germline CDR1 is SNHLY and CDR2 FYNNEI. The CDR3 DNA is TGTGCCAGCAAGGGGGATGGAAACACCATATATTTT. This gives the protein CASKGDGNTIYF.

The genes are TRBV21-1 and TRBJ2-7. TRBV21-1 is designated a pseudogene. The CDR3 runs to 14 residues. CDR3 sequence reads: CASSKVRTVYEQYF. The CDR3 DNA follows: TGTGCCAGCAGCAAAGTGCGGACGGTATACGAGCAGTACTTC.

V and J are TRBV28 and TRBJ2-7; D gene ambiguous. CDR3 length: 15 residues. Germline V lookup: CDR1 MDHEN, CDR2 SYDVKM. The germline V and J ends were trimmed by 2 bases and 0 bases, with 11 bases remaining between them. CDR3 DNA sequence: TGTGCCAGCAGTTTACGGGCGTTCAGCTCCTACGAGCAGTACTTC. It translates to CASSLRAFSSYEQYF.

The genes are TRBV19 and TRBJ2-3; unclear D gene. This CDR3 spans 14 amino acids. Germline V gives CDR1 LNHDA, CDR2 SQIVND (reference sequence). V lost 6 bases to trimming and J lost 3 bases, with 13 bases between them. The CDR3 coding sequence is TGTGCCAGTAGGCCTCTCCTTGGGACAGATACGCAGTATTTT. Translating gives CASRPLLGTDTQYF.

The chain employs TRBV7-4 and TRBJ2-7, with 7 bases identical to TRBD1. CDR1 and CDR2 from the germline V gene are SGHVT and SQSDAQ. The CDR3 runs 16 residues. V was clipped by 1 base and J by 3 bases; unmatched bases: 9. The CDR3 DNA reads TGTGCCAGCAGCTTAGTCAGCCAGGGGGTCTACTACGAGCAGTACTTC. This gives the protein CASSLVSQGVYYEQYF. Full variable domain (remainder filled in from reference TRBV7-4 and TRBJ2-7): GAGVSQSPRYKVAKRGRDVALRCDSISGHVTLYWYRQTLGQGSEVLTYSQSDAQRDKSGRPSGRFSAERPERSVSTLKIQRTEQGDSAVYLCASSLVSQGVYYEQYFGPGTRLTVT.

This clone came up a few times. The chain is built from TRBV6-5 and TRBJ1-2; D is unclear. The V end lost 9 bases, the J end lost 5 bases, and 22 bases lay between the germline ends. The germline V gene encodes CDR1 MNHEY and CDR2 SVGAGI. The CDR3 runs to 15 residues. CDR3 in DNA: TGTGCCAGTCTTAATAGAGTCAGGTGGATTTATGGCTACACCTTC. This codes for CASLNRVRWIYGYTF.

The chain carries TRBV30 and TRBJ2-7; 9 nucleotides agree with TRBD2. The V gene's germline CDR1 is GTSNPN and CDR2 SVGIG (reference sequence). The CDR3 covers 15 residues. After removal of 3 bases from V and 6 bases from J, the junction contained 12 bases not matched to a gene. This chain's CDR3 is CAWRKPAGGVGEQYF. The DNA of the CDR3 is TGTGCCTGGAGGAAACCCGCGGGAGGGGTCGGCGAGCAGTACTTC.

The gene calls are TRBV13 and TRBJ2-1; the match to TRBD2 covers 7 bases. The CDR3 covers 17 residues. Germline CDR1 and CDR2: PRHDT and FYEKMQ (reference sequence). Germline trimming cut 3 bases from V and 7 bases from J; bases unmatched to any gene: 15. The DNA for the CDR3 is TGTGCCAGCAGCTTCCTGGCTATAGGTATGGGGGGGAATGAGCAGTTCTTC. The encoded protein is CASSFLAIGMGGNEQFF.

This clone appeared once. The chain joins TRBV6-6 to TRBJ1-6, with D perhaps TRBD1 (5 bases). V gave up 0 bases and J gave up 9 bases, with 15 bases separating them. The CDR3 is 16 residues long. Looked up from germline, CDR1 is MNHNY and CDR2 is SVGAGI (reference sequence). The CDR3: CASSYSLRKGSSPLHF. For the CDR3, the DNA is TGTGCCAGCAGTTACTCTCTGAGAAAGGGGAGTTCACCCCTCCACTTT.

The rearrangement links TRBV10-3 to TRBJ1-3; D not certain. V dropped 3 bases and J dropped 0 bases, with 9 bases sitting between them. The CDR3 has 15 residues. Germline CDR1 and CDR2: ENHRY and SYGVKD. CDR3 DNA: TGTGCCATCAGTGAACACTCGAGCTCTGGAAACACCATATATTTT. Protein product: CAISEHSSSGNTIYF.

In DNA, the CDR3 is TGTGCCACCAGCCCACAGGGCAGCTATGGCTACACCTTC. Translation: CATSPQGSYGYTF. This rearrangement joins TRBV15 to TRBJ1-2, with D maybe TRBD1 (6 bases). Germline CDR1 reads LNHNV; CDR2 reads YYDKDF (reference sequence). The CDR3 contains 13 residues. The V gene lost 5 bases and the J gene lost 4 bases, with 11 bases spanning the gap. The full variable domain, rest sourced from reference TRBV15 and TRBJ1-2, is DAMVIQNPRYQVTQFGKPVTLSCSQTLNHNVMYWYQQKSSQAPKLLFHYYDKDFNNEADTPDNFQSRRPNTSFCFLDIRSPGLGDTAMYLCATSPQGSYGYTFGSGTRLTVV.

This CDR3 reads CASSTTLLAKNIQYF. CDR3 DNA: TGTGCCAGCTCCACAACTCTATTAGCCAAAAACATTCAGTACTTC. The chain joins TRBV18 to TRBJ2-4; D unclear. CDR3 length: 15 residues. The V end lost 6 bases, the J end lost 0 bases, and 12 bases lay between the germline ends. CDR1 and CDR2 (germline): KGHSH, LQKENI.